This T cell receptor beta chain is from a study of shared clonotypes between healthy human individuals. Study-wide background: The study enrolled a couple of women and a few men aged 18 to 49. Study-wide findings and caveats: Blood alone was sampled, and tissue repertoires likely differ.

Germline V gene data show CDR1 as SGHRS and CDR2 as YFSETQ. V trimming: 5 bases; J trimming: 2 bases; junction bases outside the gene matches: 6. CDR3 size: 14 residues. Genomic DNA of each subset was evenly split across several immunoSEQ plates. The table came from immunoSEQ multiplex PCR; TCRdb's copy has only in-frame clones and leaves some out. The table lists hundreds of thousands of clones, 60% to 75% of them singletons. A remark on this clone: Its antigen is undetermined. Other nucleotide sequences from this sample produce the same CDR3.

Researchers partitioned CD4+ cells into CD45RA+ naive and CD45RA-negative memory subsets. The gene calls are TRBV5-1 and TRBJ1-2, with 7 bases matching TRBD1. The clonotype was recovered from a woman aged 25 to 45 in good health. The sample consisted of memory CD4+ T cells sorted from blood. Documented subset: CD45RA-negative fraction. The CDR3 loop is CASSRTGGNYGYTF. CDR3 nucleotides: TGCGCCAGCAGTCGGACAGGAGGAAACTATGGCTACACCTTC.